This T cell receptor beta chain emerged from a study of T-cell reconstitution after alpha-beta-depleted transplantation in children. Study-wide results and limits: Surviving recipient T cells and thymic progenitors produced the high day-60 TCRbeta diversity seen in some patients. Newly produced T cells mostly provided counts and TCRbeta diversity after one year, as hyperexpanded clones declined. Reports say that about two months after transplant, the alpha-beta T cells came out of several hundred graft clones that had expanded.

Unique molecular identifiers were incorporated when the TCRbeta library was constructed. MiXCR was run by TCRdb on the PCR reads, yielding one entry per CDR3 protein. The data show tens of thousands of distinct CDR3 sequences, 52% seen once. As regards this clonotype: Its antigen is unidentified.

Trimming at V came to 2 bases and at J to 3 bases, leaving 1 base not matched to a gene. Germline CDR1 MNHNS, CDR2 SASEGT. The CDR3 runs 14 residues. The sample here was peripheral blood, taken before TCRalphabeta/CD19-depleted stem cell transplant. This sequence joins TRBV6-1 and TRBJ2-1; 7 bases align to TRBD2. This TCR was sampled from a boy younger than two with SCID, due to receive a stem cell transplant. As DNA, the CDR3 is TGTGCCAGCAGTGAATCGGGGGGCTACAATGAGCAGTTCTTC. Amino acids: CASSESGGYNEQFF.